The 32 T cell receptor beta chains presented below share a single source sample, sequenced in a study of blood T cell repertoires in COVID-19. Measured with immunoSEQ multiplex PCR; TCRdb has only the in-frame clones, and not every one. The sample holds roughly 60,000 clones, over 75% seen once. Sequenced material: peripheral blood. These receptor sequences come from a man older than 75 with acute or convalescent COVID-19.

This chain connects TRBV4-2 to TRBJ1-1, with D tentatively TRBD1 (6 bases). Germline values: CDR1 LGHNA, CDR2 YNFKEQ. V was shortened by 5 bases and J by 0 bases, with 19 bases between the two germline ends. This CDR3 contains 17 residues. The CDR3 coding sequence is TGTGCCAGCAGCATGGACAGCGGAGGTGTTATGAACACTGAAGCTTTCTTT. Protein: CASSMDSGGVMNTEAFF.

This clone was seen a few times. CDR3 in amino acids: CASSPPRRRDNSPLHF. In DNA form, the CDR3 reads TGTGCCAGTAGTCCTCCCCGGCGGAGAGATAATTCACCCCTCCACTTT. This chain joins TRBV19 and TRBJ1-6, with unresolved D. Germline V gene lookup returns CDR1 LNHDA and CDR2 SQIVND (reference sequence). This CDR3 has 16 residues. Trimming pared 5 bases from V and 5 bases from J, leaving 16 bases between.

CDR3 coding DNA: TGCAGCGTTGAGTTTCACAGGGGGAGCTCTCTCAATGAGCAGTTCTTC. Translation gives CSVEFHRGSSLNEQFF. This rearrangement joins TRBV29-1 to TRBJ2-1, with 8 bases identical to TRBD1. Trimming cost V 3 bases and J 6 bases; bases outside gene matches: 13. Germline assignment: CDR1 SQVTM and CDR2 ANQGSEA. The CDR3 length is 16 residues.

This chain links TRBV3-1 (or the pseudogene TRBV3-2) with TRBJ1-6; the match to TRBD1 covers 7 bases. The V segment lost 6 bases and the J segment 9 bases; nucleotides outside the gene matches: 5. Germline CDR1 is LGHDT and CDR2 is YNNKEL (reference sequence). The CDR3 consists of 13 residues. CDR3 in DNA: TGTGCCAGCAGTGACGGACAGGCTTCACCCCTCCACTTT. Translated: CASSDGQASPLHF.

The rearrangement links TRBV27 to TRBJ2-1; 10 positions match TRBD2. CDR1 is MNHEY and CDR2 is SMNVEV in the germline V gene (reference sequence). The CDR3 is 17 amino acids. The trim removed 0 bases at V and 8 bases at J, leaving 10 bases unmatched. The CDR3 here is CASSLSPRAGGPYEQFF. The CDR3 DNA reads as TGTGCCAGCAGTTTATCCCCACGAGCGGGGGGGCCCTATGAGCAGTTCTTC.

This clone was picked up a small number of times. The chain uses TRBV18 and TRBJ2-3; D is perhaps TRBD1 (5 bases). Germline assignment: CDR1 KGHSH and CDR2 LQKENI. The ends were cut back, 2 bases at V and 2 bases at J, with 14 bases in the middle. The CDR3 contains 16 residues. The CDR3 reads CASSPVQATDTDTQYF. The CDR3 DNA follows: TGTGCCAGCTCACCAGTACAGGCCACCGACACAGATACGCAGTATTTT.

V usage is TRBV2 and J usage is TRBJ2-5; 7 bases agree with TRBD1. Trimming took 5 bases from V and 2 from J; bases not matched to a gene: 2. This CDR3 is 13 amino acids long. The germline V gene has CDR1 SNHLY and CDR2 FYNNEI. The CDR3 region is CASSPGQQETQYF. CDR3 DNA sequence: TGTGCCAGCAGTCCGGGACAGCAAGAGACCCAGTACTTC.

This clone came up a few times. The rearrangement joins TRBV15 to TRBJ2-7, with TRBD1 identical over 9 bases. The CDR3 sequence is 15 residues long. Germline CDR1 LNHNV, CDR2 YYDKDF (reference sequence). The V gene end was trimmed by 1 base and the J gene end by 4 bases; junction bases not matched to a gene: 5. CDR3 residues: CATSRAGTGFYEQYF. The CDR3 DNA reads as TGTGCCACCAGCAGAGCCGGGACAGGGTTTTACGAGCAGTACTTC.

The gene calls are TRBV21-1 and TRBJ1-4; the table calls TRBD1, which could not be checked here. TRBV21-1 is given as a pseudogene. There are 14 residues in the CDR3. Here the CDR3 reads CASSPRGTNEKLFF. The CDR3 nucleotides are TGTGCCAGCAGCCCCAGGGGAACTAATGAAAAACTGTTTTTT.

J is TRBJ1-2 and V is TRBV29-1; D may be TRBD1 (6 bases). V lost 5 bases, J lost 4 bases, and 14 bases lay in between. Germline assignment: CDR1 SQVTM and CDR2 ANQGSEA. The CDR3 covers 13 residues. The CDR3 protein is CSVYRDPTYGYTF. The DNA of the CDR3 is TGCAGCGTTTACAGGGATCCCACCTATGGCTACACCTTC.

This clone was seen once. The chain has TRBV7-9 and TRBJ2-5; D gene ambiguous. The V end was cut by 1 base, the J end by 4 bases, with 4 bases between. In germline, CDR1 is SEHNR, CDR2 FQNEAQ (reference sequence). This CDR3 region has 12 residues. The CDR3 DNA reads TGTGCCAGCAGCTTAGACGGAGAGACCCAGTACTTC. Residues: CASSLDGETQYF.

This clone has just a few counts. The chain is built from TRBV9 and TRBJ2-1, with 12 nucleotides matching TRBD2. The germline V gene encodes CDR1 SGDLS and CDR2 YYNGEE. The length of the CDR3 is 17 residues. V gave up 0 bases and J gave up 10 bases; unmatched junction bases: 11. In nucleotides, the CDR3 is TGTGCCAGCAGCGTAGGGCCTAGCGGGGGGGCCTTGGGCGAGCAGTTCTTC. Protein: CASSVGPSGGALGEQFF.

The gene calls are TRBV25-1 and TRBJ1-4, with D hard to call. This CDR3 is built from 16 residues. V was trimmed by 3 bases and J by 5 bases, leaving 16 bases between them. Germline V gives CDR1 MGHDK, CDR2 SYGVNS. In nucleotides, the CDR3 is TGTGCCAGCAGTGATGCCCGAGGCAACACAAATGAAAAACTGTTTTTT. The encoded protein is CASSDARGNTNEKLFF.

The V gene is TRBV27, the J gene TRBJ1-2; D remains unclear. CDR1 is MNHEY and CDR2 is SMNVEV in the germline V gene (reference sequence). This CDR3 comprises 15 residues. V gave up 2 bases and J gave up 2 bases, with 12 bases separating them. As DNA, the CDR3 is TGTGCCAGCAGTTTAGTAGCCAGTTTGAACTATGGCTACACCTTC. This translates into CASSLVASLNYGYTF.

The chain carries TRBV25-1 and TRBJ2-7, with no clear D. The CDR3 has 15 residues. Germline V gene sequence: CDR1 MGHDK, CDR2 SYGVNS. Trimming removed 5 bases at V and 3 bases at J, with 17 bases between. The CDR3 here is CASSPLEASRYEQYF. The CDR3 DNA is TGTGCCAGCAGTCCCCTCGAGGCCTCTCGCTACGAGCAGTACTTC.

The rearrangement uses TRBV5-1 and TRBJ2-7, with 8 bases identical to TRBD1. The germline CDR1 and CDR2 sequences are SGHRS and YFSETQ. The V and J ends lost 4 bases and 2 bases, in that order; junction bases with no gene match: 5. CDR3 length equals 14 residues. CDR3 DNA: TGCGCCAGCAGCCAGACAGGGGCAACCTACGAGCAGTACTTC. Residues: CASSQTGATYEQYF.

The chain recombines TRBV6-5 with TRBJ1-5; 7 bases map to TRBD1. In germline, CDR1 is MNHEY, CDR2 SVGAGI. The V and J ends lost 7 bases and 6 bases, in that order; junction bases with no gene match: 6. The CDR3 loop spans 13 amino acids. CDR3 sequence reads: CASKQGVSQPQHF. CDR3 in DNA: TGTGCCAGCAAGCAGGGGGTGAGTCAGCCCCAGCATTTT.

Notes on this clone: Other DNA sequences in the sample encode the same CDR3. The V call is TRBV11-3, the J call TRBJ2-1; 14 bases are shared with TRBD2. Germline V lookup: CDR1 SGHNT, CDR2 YENEEA. There are 15 residues in the CDR3. V shed 4 bases, J shed 8 bases, and the junction held 4 bases outside the gene matches. CDR3 sequence: CASSSGTSGGHEQFF. CDR3 DNA sequence: TGTGCCAGCAGCTCGGGGACTAGCGGGGGCCATGAGCAGTTCTTC.

The chain links TRBV27 to TRBJ1-5; the match to TRBD1 covers 12 bases. The CDR3 covers 17 residues. V was clipped by 2 bases and J by 5 bases; unmatched bases: 7. Germline lookup yields CDR1 MNHEY and CDR2 SMNVEV (reference sequence). This CDR3 reads CASSLGTGGAPDQPQHF. The CDR3 DNA reads TGTGCCAGCAGTTTAGGGACAGGGGGCGCCCCGGATCAGCCCCAGCATTTT.

This clone appeared a few times. The chain's CDR3 is CASSLSVGARETQYF. The CDR3 DNA reads TGCGCCAGCAGCTTGAGCGTTGGGGCGAGGGAGACCCAGTACTTC. J is TRBJ2-5 and V is TRBV5-1, with a possible D match to TRBD1 (5 bases). V was trimmed by 1 base and J by 5 bases, leaving 15 bases between them. Per germline, CDR1 SGHRS and CDR2 YFSETQ. This CDR3 has 15 residues.

The V and J genes are TRBV6-6 and TRBJ2-1, with D maybe TRBD1 (6 bases). V lost 2 bases, J lost 0 bases, and 11 bases lay in between. The germline gives CDR1 MNHNY, CDR2 SVGAGI (reference sequence). There are 16 residues in the CDR3. CDR3 bases: TGTGCCAGCAGTTACCTCAGGGGCATCTCCTACAATGAGCAGTTCTTC. It encodes CASSYLRGISYNEQFF.

The chain links TRBV5-1 to TRBJ2-7, with D perhaps TRBD2 (7 bases). The CDR3 is 15 residues long. Germline loops: CDR1 SGHRS, CDR2 YFSETQ. The V end lost 0 bases, the J end lost 3 bases, and 13 bases lay between the germline ends. DNA for the CDR3: TGCGCCAGCAGCTTGGCGGGGGGACAAAACTACGAGCAGTACTTC. Translation gives CASSLAGGQNYEQYF.

The chain uses TRBV6-5 and TRBJ2-1, with a tentative D call TRBD2 (6 bases). Germline assignment: CDR1 MNHEY and CDR2 SVGAGI. The CDR3 loop spans 13 amino acids. With 6 bases removed from V and 7 bases from J, the gap between germline ends came to 13 bases. The CDR3 sequence is CASRMKEGNEQFF. CDR3 DNA: TGTGCCAGCAGAATGAAGGAGGGGAATGAGCAGTTCTTC.

The chain couples TRBV11-2 to TRBJ2-3; D unresolved. Germline V lookup: CDR1 SGHAT, CDR2 FQNNGV. The CDR3 is made up of 14 amino acids. The V gene lost 4 bases and the J gene lost 3 bases, with 11 bases spanning the gap. Here the CDR3 DNA reads TGTGCCAGCAGCTCCTCGGCGGTTACAGATACGCAGTATTTT. It translates to CASSSSAVTDTQYF.

This chain connects TRBV7-2 to TRBJ2-5, with TRBD2 as a possible D gene (5 bases). Trimming stripped 6 bases from V and 1 base from J, with 12 bases between. Germline V CDR1 and CDR2: SGHTA, FQGNSA. This CDR3 has 14 amino acids. CDR3 residues: CASRPVLAQETQYF. DNA for the CDR3: TGTGCCAGCAGACCTGTGCTAGCCCAAGAGACCCAGTACTTC.

The chain has TRBV6-6 and TRBJ1-1, with D possibly being TRBD1 (5 bases). Per the germline V gene, CDR1 is MNHNY and CDR2 is SVGAGI (reference sequence). The CDR3 has 13 residues. V lost 3 bases, J lost 9 bases, and 14 bases lay in between. This CDR3 is CASSYLGEGQAFF. The CDR3 DNA reads as TGTGCCAGCAGTTATTTAGGGGAGGGGCAAGCTTTCTTT.

This clone was counted a few times. The J gene is TRBJ1-1, the V gene TRBV11-1; 9 positions match TRBD1. Germline-derived CDR1 and CDR2 are SGHAT and FQDESV (reference sequence). V gave up 1 base and J gave up 6 bases; unmatched junction bases: 9. The CDR3 sequence is 16 residues long. DNA of the CDR3: TGTGCCAGCAGCTTAGGAGAGGGACAGGGCCCACCTGAAGCTTTCTTT. It yields the protein CASSLGEGQGPPEAFF.

This chain joins TRBV6-5 and TRBJ1-1; possible D gene TRBD1, 6 bases. Germline values: CDR1 MNHEY, CDR2 SVGAGI. Trimming removed 4 bases at V and 0 bases at J, with 15 bases between. This CDR3 contains 16 residues. CDR3 nucleotide sequence: TGTGCCAGCAGTTTCGGGACATTTGAAGTGAACACTGAAGCTTTCTTT. This translates into CASSFGTFEVNTEAFF.

The genes are TRBV18 and TRBJ1-2; 9 nucleotides agree with TRBD1. CDR1 is KGHSH, CDR2 LQKENI, per germline. There are 17 residues in the CDR3. The V gene end was trimmed by 0 bases and the J gene end by 6 bases; junction bases not matched to a gene: 11. The CDR3 nucleotides are TGTGCCAGCTCACCACCGACAGGGGGAGGCCCATTCGATGGCTACACCTTC. This translates into CASSPPTGGGPFDGYTF.

The chain is built from TRBV6-5 and TRBJ1-2; 9 bases agree with TRBD1. Germline V lookup: CDR1 MNHEY, CDR2 SVGAGI. The CDR3 contains 15 residues. V lost 4 bases, J lost 4 bases, and 7 bases stayed unmatched. The CDR3 coding sequence is TGTGCCAGCAGTTCCGTCACAGGGGGCAGCTATGGCTACACCTTC. Its protein is CASSSVTGGSYGYTF.

This rearrangement joins TRBV4-1 to TRBJ2-6, with D unresolved. The CDR3 sequence is 17 residues long. Trimming removed 0 bases from V and 4 bases from J, with 13 bases in between. Germline-derived CDR1 and CDR2 are MGHRA and YSYEKL. DNA for the CDR3: TGCGCCAGCAGCCAAGATGATAGAGGTTCGGGGGCCAACGTCCTGACTTTC. This encodes CASSQDDRGSGANVLTF.

This chain joins TRBV5-1 and TRBJ2-3, with 15 bases fitting TRBD2. Trimming at V came to 3 bases and at J to 10 bases, leaving 6 bases not matched to a gene. CDR1 is SGHRS and CDR2 is YFSETQ in the germline V gene. The CDR3 extends over 15 amino acids. The CDR3 DNA reads as TGCGCCAGCAGCTCCGGGACTAGCGGGGGGACCTCGCAGTATTTT. This encodes CASSSGTSGGTSQYF.